The source of this T cell receptor (beta chain) is a study of post-analysis software for immune sequencing data. Study overall: Both relapsing-remitting and secondary progressive multiple sclerosis featured among the disease courses, as did progressive-relapsing multiple sclerosis.

Study-level results: Under the F measure, samples that were prepared in one batch clustered strongly together. Controls significantly exceeded multiple sclerosis patients in normalized Chao1 diversity. There were five or six TRBV segments more frequent in patients than controls, and TRBV5-6, TRBV5-1 and TRBV20-1 were among them.

Tagging with unique molecular identifiers was a feature of the TCR beta cDNA libraries. Some 500,000 cDNA molecules were recovered from an input of 1 to 10 million T cells. TCRdb itself ran the PCR reads through MiXCR, one entry per CDR3 protein. The table records roughly 700,000 distinct CDR3 sequences, about 32% of them present only once. Turning to this clonotype: As yet, its antigen is unknown.

Looked up from germline, CDR1 is KGHSH and CDR2 is LQKENI. The CDR3 contains 16 residues. V lost 2 bases, J lost 0 bases, and 11 bases lay in between. This chain uses TRBV18 with TRBJ2-1; a weak D match, TRBD1 (6 bases). Sequenced material: blood. The sequence came from a girl between 10 and 17 years old with multiple sclerosis. The CDR3 region has the DNA TGTGCCAGCTCACCAGGGACACCCAGCTCCTACAATGAGCAGTTCTTC. Amino acid sequence: CASSPGTPSSYNEQFF. The full variable domain, its missing parts supplied by reference TRBV18 and TRBJ2-1, is NAGVMQNPRHLVRRRGQEARLRCSPMKGHSHVYWYRQLPEEGLKFMVYLQKENIIDESGMPKERFSAEFPKEGPSILRIQQVVRGDSAAYFCASSPGTPSSYNEQFFGPGTRLTVL.